Below, 30 T cell receptor beta chains from the same sample are listed, as sequenced in a study of blood T cells in healthy people across ages. The authors ran a second PCR of 7 to 11 cycles using a sample-barcoded 5' primer and a J-beta primer mix. One entry per CDR3 protein results from TCRdb running MiXCR on the 5' RACE reads. The table has 1.5 million to 2 million distinct CDR3 sequences, roughly 27% seen once. The sequencing sample was made of blood. These receptors were taken from a woman aged 25 to 39 in good health.

For this clonotype: One base away lies a much larger clone, so this may be a sequencing read error. V and J are TRBV4-1 and TRBJ1-2, with a tentative D call TRBD1 (6 bases). The V end lost 2 bases, the J end lost 12 bases, and 13 bases lay between the germline ends. CDR1 and CDR2 from the germline V gene are MGHRA and YSYEKL. The CDR3 covers 12 residues. CDR3 nucleotides: TGCGCCAGCAGCCAACGAGGGGGAGGCCACACCTTC. It encodes CASSQRGGGHTF.

Notes on this clonotype: One base away lies a much larger clone, so this may be a sequencing read error. The chain carries TRBV5-1 and TRBJ2-5; D is perhaps TRBD2 (5 bases). CDR1 SGHRS and CDR2 YFSETQ come from the germline V gene. The CDR3 has 14 residues. V was cut by 5 bases and J by 2 bases, with 13 bases left in between. For the CDR3, the DNA is TGCGCCAGCAGGGGAGAACTGCCGCAAGAGACCCAGTACTTC. Its translation is CASRGELPQETQYF.

In its sample, this clonotype was seen a few times. This chain joins TRBV7-9 and TRBJ1-4; possible D gene TRBD1, 6 bases. Germline V lookup: CDR1 SEHNR, CDR2 FQNEAQ (reference sequence). The CDR3 runs 14 residues. Deletions cut 5 bases from V and 8 bases from J, with 15 bases between. The CDR3: CASSPDNGGEKLFF. In DNA, the CDR3 is TGTGCCAGCAGCCCGGATAACGGGGGCGAAAAACTGTTTTTT. The full variable domain, rest sourced from reference TRBV7-9 and TRBJ1-4, is DTGVSQNPRHKITKRGQNVTFRCDPISEHNRLYWYRQTLGQGPEFLTYFQNEAQLEKSRLLSDRFSAERPKGSFSTLEIQRTEQGDSAMYLCASSPDNGGEKLFFGSGTQLSVL.

This clonotype was recorded many times. The chain carries TRBV12-3 or TRBV12-4 and TRBJ1-5; D uncertain. V was trimmed by 5 bases and J by 0 bases, leaving 8 bases between them. The CDR3 is 14 amino acids. Here the CDR3 DNA reads TGTGCCAGCAGTCCGTCATATAGCAATCAGCCCCAGCATTTT. Its translation is CASSPSYSNQPQHF.

The chain recombines TRBV20-1 with TRBJ2-5; no firm D call. The germline V gene has CDR1 DFQATT and CDR2 SNEGSKA (reference sequence). Trimming removed 2 bases at V and 1 base at J, with 5 bases between. The CDR3 is made up of 12 amino acids. The DNA of the CDR3 is TGCAGTGCTAGATACGGCCAAGAGACCCAGTACTTC. Translation: CSARYGQETQYF.

This clonotype was recorded at least ten times. The chain is built from TRBV7-2 and TRBJ2-1, with D perhaps matching TRBD1 (5 bases). This CDR3 region has 14 residues. CDR1 is SGHTA, CDR2 FQGNSA, per germline. The ends were cut back, 4 bases at V and 4 bases at J, with 11 bases in the middle. In DNA form, the CDR3 reads TGTGCCAGCAGCTCCGACAGAACTTACAATGAGCAGTTCTTC. This sequence encodes CASSSDRTYNEQFF.

The sample holds a few counts of this clonotype. The chain recombines TRBV6-1 with TRBJ1-5; D may be TRBD1 (5 bases). CDR3 length equals 14 residues. Germline V gene lookup returns CDR1 MNHNS and CDR2 SASEGT. V lost 7 bases and J lost 0, with 10 bases in between. The CDR3 spells CASTQAHSNQPQHF. CDR3 coding DNA: TGTGCCAGCACACAGGCTCATAGCAATCAGCCCCAGCATTTT.

This clonotype was seen a few times. CDR3 DNA sequence: TGTGCCAGCTGGGGACAGGGAGACAATGAGCAGTTCTTC. This translates into CASWGQGDNEQFF. The chain combines TRBV12-3 or TRBV12-4 with TRBJ2-1, with 9 bases aligning to TRBD1. V lost 8 bases to trimming and J lost 5 bases; unmatched junction nucleotides: 4. CDR3 length equals 13 residues.

This clonotype was seen a few times. This chain joins TRBV18 and TRBJ2-7, with 7 bases aligning to TRBD1. CDR3 length: 13 amino acids. After removal of 5 bases from V and 5 bases from J, the junction contained 6 bases not matched to a gene. The V gene's germline CDR1 is KGHSH and CDR2 LQKENI. CDR3 sequence: CASSADRVNEQYF. The CDR3 bases are TGTGCCAGCTCAGCTGACAGGGTCAACGAGCAGTACTTC.

In its sample, this clonotype was seen a few times. The rearrangement uses TRBV5-5 and TRBJ2-7, with TRBD2 identical over 11 bases. V lost 3 bases to trimming and J lost 2 bases; unmatched junction nucleotides: 4. Germline V lookup: CDR1 SGHKS, CDR2 YYEKEE (reference sequence). The CDR3 loop spans 15 amino acids. The CDR3 loop is CASSSWTSGPYEQYF. Written as DNA, the CDR3 is TGTGCCAGCAGCTCGTGGACTAGCGGGCCCTACGAGCAGTACTTC. Looking up the rest from reference TRBV5-5 and TRBJ2-7 gives the full variable domain: DAGVTQSPTHLIKTRGQQVTLRCSPISGHKSVSWYQQVLGQGPQFIFQYYEKEERGRGNFPDRFSARQFPNYSSELNVNALLLGDSALYLCASSSWTSGPYEQYFGPGTRLTVT.

This clonotype was counted between two and nine times. The chain has TRBV12-3 or TRBV12-4 and TRBJ2-3; TRBD2 agrees at 7 bases. The CDR3 length is 16 residues. The trim removed 7 bases at V and 3 bases at J, leaving 13 bases unmatched. CDR3 loop: CASTHRSGGGTDTQYF. CDR3 in DNA: TGTGCCAGCACCCACCGCTCGGGCGGGGGTACAGATACGCAGTATTTT.

This clonotype appeared many times. The chain couples TRBV29-1 to TRBJ1-2; 9 bases agree with TRBD1. This CDR3 has 11 amino acids. Germline loops: CDR1 SQVTM, CDR2 ANQGSEA. Trimming at V came to 5 bases and at J to 8 bases, leaving 3 bases not matched to a gene. Written as DNA, the CDR3 is TGCAGCGTTACCGGGACAGGGGGCTACACCTTC. Residues: CSVTGTGGYTF.

The chain is built from TRBV9 and TRBJ2-5; D possibly uses TRBD1 or TRBD2 (5 bases each). CDR3 length equals 15 residues. V dropped 3 bases and J dropped 1 base, with 13 bases sitting between them. Germline lookup yields CDR1 SGDLS and CDR2 YYNGEE. CDR3 DNA: TGTGCCAGCAGCGCCCGTGGGGGAGCCCAAGAGACCCAGTACTTC. Translation: CASSARGGAQETQYF. Full variable domain (outside the CDR3, taken from reference TRBV9 and TRBJ2-5): DSGVTQTPKHLITATGQRVTLRCSPRSGDLSVYWYQQSLDQGLQFLIQYYNGEERAKGNILERFSAQQFPDLHSELNLSSLELGDSALYFCASSARGGAQETQYFGPGTRLLVL.

The V call is TRBV12-3 or TRBV12-4, the J call TRBJ2-1; TRBD1 is a possible D gene (6 bases). V lost 5 bases, J lost 12 bases, and 17 bases lay in between. This CDR3 comprises 13 residues. CDR3 sequence: CASSTQQGTPQFF. The CDR3 coding sequence is TGTGCCAGCAGTACCCAACAGGGAACCCCGCAGTTCTTC.

This clonotype was found a few times. J is TRBJ1-1 and V is TRBV7-2; D gene uncertain. Germline CDR1 reads SGHTA; CDR2 reads FQGNSA. V was cut by 5 bases and J by 5 bases, with 15 bases left in between. CDR3 length: 14 residues. As DNA, the CDR3 is TGTGCCAGCAGCCCCGTCATGAGCGGAACTGAAGCTTTCTTT. It translates to CASSPVMSGTEAFF. Full variable domain (rest looked up from reference TRBV7-2 and TRBJ1-1): GAGVSQSPSNKVTEKGKDVELRCDPISGHTALYWYRQSLGQGLEFLIYFQGNSAPDKSGLPSDRFSAERTGGSVSTLTIQRTQQEDSAVYLCASSPVMSGTEAFFGQGTRLTVV.

This clonotype came up a few times. This chain links TRBV7-8 with TRBJ1-5; 7 bases fit TRBD1. J was trimmed by 7 bases and V by 4 bases; bases with no gene match: 4. Germline CDR1 is SGHVS and CDR2 is FQNEAQ. CDR3 size: 13 residues. The CDR3, as DNA: TGTGCCAGCAGCTGGAGGGGGCACCAGCCCCAGCATTTT. It yields the protein CASSWRGHQPQHF.

This clonotype was seen more than once but under ten times. This chain connects TRBV6-5 to TRBJ1-2; tentative D call: TRBD1 (6 bases). The CDR3 spans 12 residues. CDR1 is MNHEY, CDR2 SVGAGI, per germline. V lost 2 bases and J 7 bases, leaving 8 bases between the germline ends. In nucleotides, the CDR3 is TGTGCCAGCAGTTACCGGGGGGCTGGCTACACCTTC. It yields the protein CASSYRGAGYTF.

This clonotype was detected once. A much larger clone sits a single nucleotide away, making a read error possible. This sequence joins TRBV20-1 and TRBJ2-5; D is unclear. There are 13 residues in the CDR3. V was cut by 5 bases and J by 5 bases, with 15 bases left in between. Germline CDR1 is DFQATT and CDR2 is SNEGSKA (reference sequence). The CDR3 DNA reads TGCAGTGCTCGTAGACCAGATGCGGAGACCCAGTACTTC. Translating it yields CSARRPDAETQYF.

This clonotype was detected once. This chain links TRBV6-2 or TRBV6-3 with TRBJ2-1; 10 bases map to TRBD2. V gave up 5 bases and J gave up 5 bases; unmatched junction bases: 12. The V gene's germline CDR1 is MNHEY and CDR2 SVGEGT. CDR3 length equals 17 residues. The CDR3 DNA follows: TGTGCCAGCAGTACCTACGACCGGACTAGCGGCCACAATGAGCAGTTCTTC. This encodes CASSTYDRTSGHNEQFF.

The V and J genes are TRBV7-6 and TRBJ1-1, with a tentative D call TRBD1 (5 bases). The germline V gene encodes CDR1 SGHVS and CDR2 FNYEAQ. V lost 0 bases, J lost 3 bases, and 23 bases lay in between. This CDR3 is built from 19 residues. CDR3 loop: CASSLAERVSAGRDTEAFF. CDR3 bases: TGTGCCAGCAGCTTAGCGGAAAGGGTGTCGGCAGGGAGGGACACTGAAGCTTTCTTT. Full variable domain (outside the CDR3, taken from reference TRBV7-6 and TRBJ1-1): GAGVSQSPRYKVTKRGQDVALRCDPISGHVSLYWYRQALGQGPEFLTYFNYEAQQDKSGLPNDRFSAERPEGSISTLTIQRTEQRDSAMYRCASSLAERVSAGRDTEAFFGQGTRLTVV.

The gene calls are TRBV2 and TRBJ1-1; the D gene is possibly TRBD1 (5 bases). Deletions cut 3 bases from V and 4 bases from J, with 12 bases between. The CDR3 totals 14 residues. The germline CDR1 and CDR2 sequences are SNHLY and FYNNEI. The CDR3 nucleotides read TGTGCCAGCAGTGACCCCGGGGGAGGCACTGAAGCTTTCTTT. Its translation is CASSDPGGGTEAFF.

This rearrangement joins TRBV7-9 to TRBJ2-1, with 7 positions matching TRBD2. The germline V gene has CDR1 SEHNR and CDR2 FQNEAQ (reference sequence). This CDR3 is 16 amino acids long. J gave up 3 bases and V 0 bases, and 5 bases lay outside the gene matches. The CDR3 loop is CASSLAVLADYNEQFF. CDR3 sequence (DNA): TGTGCCAGCAGCTTAGCGGTCCTAGCGGACTACAATGAGCAGTTCTTC.

The chain is built from TRBV7-9 and TRBJ2-1, with D maybe TRBD2 (6 bases). CDR1 SEHNR and CDR2 FQNEAQ come from the germline V gene (reference sequence). Trimming shortened V by 5 bases and J by 8 bases, and 19 bases separated the two germline ends. The CDR3 length is 15 residues. CDR3: CASSPGSAGLDEQFF. In DNA, the CDR3 is TGTGCCAGCAGCCCCGGTTCGGCGGGGCTCGATGAGCAGTTCTTC.

V gene TRBV30 combines with J gene TRBJ1-2; no clear D. This CDR3 is 16 amino acids long. Trimming stripped 3 bases from V and 4 bases from J, with 21 bases between. The germline gives CDR1 GTSNPN, CDR2 SVGIG (reference sequence). CDR3 sequence (DNA): TGTGCCTGGAGAGGCAGAGGGCTATCTCTTCGCTATGGCTACACCTTC. Translation: CAWRGRGLSLRYGYTF.

This chain uses TRBV7-6 with TRBJ2-7; D tentatively fits TRBD1 or TRBD2 (5 bases each). V gave up 5 bases and J gave up 5 bases, with 28 bases separating them. The length of the CDR3 is 18 residues. Per germline, CDR1 SGHVS and CDR2 FNYEAQ. CDR3 in amino acids: CASSPPGTGGPVKDEQYF. The CDR3 DNA sequence: TGTGCCAGCAGCCCCCCCGGCACAGGAGGCCCAGTTAAGGACGAGCAGTACTTC.

The table lists this clonotype with a few counts. The genes are TRBV30 and TRBJ2-7, with D unclear. From germline, CDR1 is GTSNPN and CDR2 SVGIG (reference sequence). This CDR3 comprises 14 residues. Trimming removed 1 base at V and 3 bases at J, with 13 bases between. CDR3 coding DNA: TGTGCCTGGAGTGCCGGGCCTAAACTCTACGAGCAGTACTTC. Translating it yields CAWSAGPKLYEQYF.

The gene calls are TRBV20-1 and TRBJ2-1; 14 positions agree with TRBD2. Germline CDR1 reads DFQATT; CDR2 reads SNEGSKA (reference sequence). Germline trimming cut 4 bases from V and 8 bases from J; bases unmatched to any gene: 4. CDR3 length: 14 amino acids. The CDR3 DNA reads as TGCAGTGCTAAGGGACTAGCGGGAGCCCATGAGCAGTTCTTC. Protein: CSAKGLAGAHEQFF.

The gene calls are TRBV20-1 and TRBJ2-3, with TRBD2 matching over 10 bases. J was trimmed by 4 bases and V by 5 bases; bases with no gene match: 9. Germline V lookup: CDR1 DFQATT, CDR2 SNEGSKA (reference sequence). The CDR3 covers 15 residues. The CDR3 coding sequence is TGCAGTGCTCAGCGGAGGACTAGCGGCGCAGATACGCAGTATTTT. Amino acids: CSAQRRTSGADTQYF.

This clonotype has a count of ten or more. The chain recombines TRBV12-3 or TRBV12-4 with TRBJ2-7, with unresolved D. This CDR3 region has 13 residues. Trimming took 6 bases from V and 3 from J, leaving 12 bases between them. CDR3 nucleotide sequence: TGTGCCAGCAGCTCCCACCGGAGCTACGAGCAGTACTTC. Amino acids: CASSSHRSYEQYF.

This clonotype occurred a few times. The chain couples TRBV20-1 to TRBJ1-1; D unclear. V was pared by 4 bases and J by 1 base, with 10 bases between. Germline V gene lookup returns CDR1 DFQATT and CDR2 SNEGSKA (reference sequence). The CDR3 runs 13 residues. CDR3 residues: CSATSFRNTEAFF. As DNA, the CDR3 is TGCAGTGCTACGTCTTTTAGGAACACTGAAGCTTTCTTT.